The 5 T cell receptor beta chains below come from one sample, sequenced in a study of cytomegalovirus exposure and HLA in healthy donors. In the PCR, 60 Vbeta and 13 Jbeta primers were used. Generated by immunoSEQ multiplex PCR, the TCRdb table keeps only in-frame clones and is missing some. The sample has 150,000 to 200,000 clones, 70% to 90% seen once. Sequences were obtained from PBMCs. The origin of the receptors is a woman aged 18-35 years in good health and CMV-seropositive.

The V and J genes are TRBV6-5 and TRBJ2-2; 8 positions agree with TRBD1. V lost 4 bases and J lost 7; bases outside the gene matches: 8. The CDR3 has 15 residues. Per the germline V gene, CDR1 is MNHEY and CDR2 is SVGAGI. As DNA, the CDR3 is TGTGCCAGCAGTTCCCGACAGGGGTATGGCGGGGAGCTGTTTTTT. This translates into CASSSRQGYGGELFF.

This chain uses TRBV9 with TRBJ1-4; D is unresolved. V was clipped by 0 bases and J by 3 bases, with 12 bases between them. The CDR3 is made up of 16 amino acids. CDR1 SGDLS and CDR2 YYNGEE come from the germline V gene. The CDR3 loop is CASSVDTGGPNEKLFF. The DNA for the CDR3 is TGTGCCAGCAGCGTAGACACGGGAGGGCCTAATGAAAAACTGTTTTTT.

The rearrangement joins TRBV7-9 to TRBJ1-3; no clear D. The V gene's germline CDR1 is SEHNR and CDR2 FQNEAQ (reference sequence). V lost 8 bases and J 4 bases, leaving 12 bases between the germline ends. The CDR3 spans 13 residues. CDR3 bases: TGTGCCAGCCGTAAAGGAGTCGGAAACACCATATATTTT. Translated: CASRKGVGNTIYF.

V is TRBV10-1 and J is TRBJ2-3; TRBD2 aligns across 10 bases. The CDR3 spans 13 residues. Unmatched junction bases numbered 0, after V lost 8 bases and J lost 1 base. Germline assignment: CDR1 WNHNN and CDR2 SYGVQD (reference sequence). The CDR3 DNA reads TGCGCCAGCGGGACTAGCGGCACAGATACGCAGTATTTT. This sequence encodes CASGTSGTDTQYF.

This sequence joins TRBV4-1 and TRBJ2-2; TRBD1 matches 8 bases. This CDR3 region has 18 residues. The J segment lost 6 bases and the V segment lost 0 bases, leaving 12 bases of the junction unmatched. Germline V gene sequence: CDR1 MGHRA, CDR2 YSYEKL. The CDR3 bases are TGCGCCAGCAGCCAAGATTTCACCGGGACAGGAGGGTCCGGGGAGCTGTTTTTT. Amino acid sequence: CASSQDFTGTGGSGELFF.